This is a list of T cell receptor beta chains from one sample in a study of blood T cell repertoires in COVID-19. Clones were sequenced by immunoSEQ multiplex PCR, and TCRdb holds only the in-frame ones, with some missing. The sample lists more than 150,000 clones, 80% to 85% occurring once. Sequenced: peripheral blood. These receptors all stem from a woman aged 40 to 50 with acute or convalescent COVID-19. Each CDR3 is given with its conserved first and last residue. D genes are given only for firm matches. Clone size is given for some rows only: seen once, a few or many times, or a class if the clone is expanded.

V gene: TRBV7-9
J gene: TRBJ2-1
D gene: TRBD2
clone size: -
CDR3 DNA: TGTGCCAGCAGCTTTTTGCGGGGGGCGTCCTCCTACAATGAGCAGTTCTTC
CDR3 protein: CASSFLRGASSYNEQFF

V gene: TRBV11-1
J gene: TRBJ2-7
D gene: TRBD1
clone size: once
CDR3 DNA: TGTGCCAGCAGCGGGGACAGGGGAGTTCGGGAGCAGTACTTC
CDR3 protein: CASSGDRGVREQYF

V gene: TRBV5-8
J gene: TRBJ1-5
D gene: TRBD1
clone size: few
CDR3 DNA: TGTGCCAGCAGCGCAAGGACAGGGGATCAGCCCCAGCATTTT
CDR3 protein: CASSARTGDQPQHF

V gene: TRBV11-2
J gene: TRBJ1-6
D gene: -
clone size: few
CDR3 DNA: TGTGCCAGCAGCTTAGCCCAGGGAGGGAGGAATTCACCCCTCCACTTT
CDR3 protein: CASSLAQGGRNSPLHF

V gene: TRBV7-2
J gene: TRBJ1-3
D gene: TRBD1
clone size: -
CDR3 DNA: TGTGCCAGCAGCTTATCCGGGACAGCCCTAGGAAACACCATATATTTT
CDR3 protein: CASSLSGTALGNTIYF

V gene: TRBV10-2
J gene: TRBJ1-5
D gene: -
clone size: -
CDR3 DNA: TGCGCCAGTAGGACAGCGACCTCGGGGCAGCCCCAGCATTTT
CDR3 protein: CASRTATSGQPQHF

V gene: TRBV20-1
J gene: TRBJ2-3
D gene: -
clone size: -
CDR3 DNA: TGCAGTGCTAGTGTTCCCAAACAGTCTAGCACAGATACGCAGTATTTT
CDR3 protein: CSASVPKQSSTDTQYF

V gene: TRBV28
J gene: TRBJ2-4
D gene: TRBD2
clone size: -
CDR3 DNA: TGTGCCACAATCGGGCGGGGGATCGTCAAGAAGAAAAACATTCAGTACTTC
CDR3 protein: CATIGRGIVKKKNIQYF

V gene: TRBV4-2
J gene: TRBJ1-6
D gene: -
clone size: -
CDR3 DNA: TGTGCCAGCAGCCAAGATATCGACAGCAGCTCCTATAATTCACCCCTCCACTTT
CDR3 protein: CASSQDIDSSSYNSPLHF

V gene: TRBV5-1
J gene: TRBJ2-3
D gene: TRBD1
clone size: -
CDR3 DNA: TGCGCCAGCAGCCCAGGGACAGGCACAGATACGCAGTATTTT
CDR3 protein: CASSPGTGTDTQYF

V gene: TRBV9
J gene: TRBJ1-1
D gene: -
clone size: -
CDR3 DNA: TGTGCCAGCAGCGTTAGGGGTGGGCAGGGGAGTTTGACTGAAGCTTTCTTT
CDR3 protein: CASSVRGGQGSLTEAFF